This T cell receptor (beta chain) was identified during a study of regulatory T cells in long-lasting Graves disease. Overall study context: Graves' patients (newly diagnosed) had been on antithyroid drugs under 3 months.

The germline V gene has CDR1 SQVTM and CDR2 ANQGSEA. The CDR3 spans 13 residues. J gave up 5 bases and V 4 bases, and 5 bases lay outside the gene matches. Assembly of TCR beta libraries relied on iRepertoire HTBI primers together with Arm-PCR of CDR3 regions. One entry per CDR3 protein, called by TCRdb with MiXCR from the multiplex PCR reads. This sample has roughly 260,000 distinct CDR3 sequences, with about 17% found just once. Time point: newly diagnosed GD, antithyroid drugs for less than 3 months. Extracted PBMC RNA gave rise to the TCR library. The table lists this clonotype with a few counts. Antigen specificity is unknown. Regarding the study as a whole: Having few samples may have compromised the accuracy. When disease was persistent, TRBV28, TRBJ1-2 and TRBJ2-5 were the favored segments.

These data also featured in a second study, about T cells in Graves' hyperthyroidism and ophthalmopathy. This second study says: From stable hyperthyroidism, ophthalmopathy was set apart by a 13 V-J model.

Sequenced here: peripheral blood mononuclear cells (PBMCs), sampled at new diagnosis, from a patient treated with antithyroid drugs. This TCR derives from a woman under 40 with Graves disease. This chain uses TRBV29-1 with TRBJ2-7; 10 bases are a match to TRBD1. CDR3 loop: CSVARDRGDEQYF. The CDR3 DNA follows: TGCAGCGTTGCTAGGGACAGGGGCGACGAGCAGTACTTC.